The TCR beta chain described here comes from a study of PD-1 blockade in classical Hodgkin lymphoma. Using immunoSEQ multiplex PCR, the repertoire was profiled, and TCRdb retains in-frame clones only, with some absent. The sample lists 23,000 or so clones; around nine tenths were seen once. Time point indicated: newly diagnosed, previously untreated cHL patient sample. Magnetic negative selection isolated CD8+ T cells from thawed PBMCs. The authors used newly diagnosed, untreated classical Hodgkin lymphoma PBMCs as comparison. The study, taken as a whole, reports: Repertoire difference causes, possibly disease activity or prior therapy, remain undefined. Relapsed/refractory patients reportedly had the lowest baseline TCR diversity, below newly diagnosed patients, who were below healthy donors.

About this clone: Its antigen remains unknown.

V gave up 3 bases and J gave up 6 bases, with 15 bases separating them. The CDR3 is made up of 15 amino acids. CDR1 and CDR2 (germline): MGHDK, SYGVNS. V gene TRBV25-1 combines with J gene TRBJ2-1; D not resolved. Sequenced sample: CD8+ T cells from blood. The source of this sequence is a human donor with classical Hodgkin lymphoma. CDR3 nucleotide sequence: TGTGCCAGCAGTGACCCTTGGGGTGTGGGCAATGAGCAGTTCTTC. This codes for CASSDPWGVGNEQFF.